These 7 T cell receptor beta chains were sequenced from one sample in a study of blood T cell repertoires in COVID-19. Some clones are missing from TCRdb's copy, which holds only in-frame ones; the method was immunoSEQ multiplex PCR. Of some 270,000 clones listed, 90% were seen once; the top ten hold about 2%. The sample comprised peripheral blood. Every receptor here comes from a woman aged 60-70 years with COVID-19, enrolled during active disease.

The V and J genes are TRBV19 and TRBJ1-2; 7 positions match TRBD1. The CDR3 length is 15 residues. Germline values: CDR1 LNHDA, CDR2 SQIVND (reference sequence). V dropped 3 bases and J dropped 4; count of bases not matched to a gene: 8. The CDR3 nucleotides read TGTGCCAGTAGTATGGGGGACAGCAACATCTATGGCTACACCTTC. This codes for CASSMGDSNIYGYTF.

The rearrangement joins TRBV5-8 to TRBJ2-2; 8 positions match TRBD1. This CDR3 region has 18 residues. Germline V lookup: CDR1 SGHTS, CDR2 YDEGEE. J was trimmed by 4 bases and V by 4 bases; bases with no gene match: 15. The CDR3 DNA reads as TGTGCCAGCAGCCCGCATCCGACAGGGGTAATTAGCACCGGGGAGCTGTTTTTT. Amino acids: CASSPHPTGVISTGELFF. Full variable domain (rest looked up from reference TRBV5-8 and TRBJ2-2): EAGVTQSPTHLIKTRGQQATLRCSPISGHTSVYWYQQALGLGLQFLLWYDEGEERNRGNFPPRFSGRQFPNYSSELNVNALELEDSALYLCASSPHPTGVISTGELFFGEGSRLTVL.

There are many counts of this clone. The chain is built from TRBV30 and TRBJ1-5; TRBD1 agrees at 7 bases. V lost 6 bases and J lost 6; bases outside the gene matches: 5. In germline, CDR1 is GTSNPN, CDR2 SVGIG (reference sequence). CDR3 length: 12 amino acids. The chain's CDR3 is CACENRGQPQHF. For the CDR3, the DNA is TGTGCCTGTGAGAACAGGGGTCAGCCCCAGCATTTT.

The chain uses TRBV19 and TRBJ1-3; possible D gene TRBD1, 5 bases. This CDR3 is built from 17 residues. The V and J ends lost 10 bases and 0 bases respectively, with 22 bases between them. Germline assignment: CDR1 LNHDA and CDR2 SQIVND (reference sequence). CDR3 protein: CATLTPGDLSSGNTIYF. Written as DNA, the CDR3 is TGTGCCACCTTGACCCCGGGGGATCTTAGCTCTGGAAACACCATATATTTT.

This rearrangement joins TRBV6-2 or TRBV6-3 to TRBJ1-5; 7 positions match TRBD1. The CDR3 is 15 amino acids. V lost 6 bases and J lost 2; bases outside the gene matches: 7. Germline lookup yields CDR1 MNHEY and CDR2 SVGEGT. The CDR3 DNA sequence: TGTGCCAGCAGCTCGCGGCAGGGGGGCAATCAGCCCCAGCATTTT. Translated: CASSSRQGGNQPQHF.

This chain joins TRBV4-1 and TRBJ1-1; D is uncertain. The CDR3 contains 12 residues. With 4 bases removed from V and 4 bases from J, the gap between germline ends came to 7 bases. Germline CDR1 is MGHRA and CDR2 is YSYEKL. CDR3 nucleotides: TGCGCCAGCAGCCCCTCGGGCACTGAAGCTTTCTTT. Protein product: CASSPSGTEAFF.

This chain connects TRBV18 to TRBJ1-1; a possible D gene is TRBD1 (6 bases). Between the trimmed V and J ends, which lost 2 bases and 8 bases, there was a span of 15 bases. The CDR3 extends over 14 amino acids. In germline, CDR1 is KGHSH, CDR2 LQKENI. The DNA for the CDR3 is TGTGCCAGCTCACCATCATACGAAGACAGGGAAGCTTTCTTT. Translating gives CASSPSYEDREAFF.